This T cell receptor (beta chain) was documented in a study of CD8 T cells in Susac syndrome. With 4 bases clipped from V and 8 bases from J, the junction kept 10 bases outside the gene matches. Germline loops: CDR1 KGHDR, CDR2 SFDVKD. This CDR3 has 15 amino acids. Reverse transcription of roughly 0.5 to 1 ug RNA was carried out with random hexamers. From the immunoSEQ multiplex PCR reads, TCRdb called clonotypes with MiXCR, one entry per CDR3 protein. Of under 250,000 distinct CDR3 sequences listed, 93% were seen once; the top ten hold 0.065% to 0.08%. This TCR derives from a human donor with multiple sclerosis. What was sequenced was CD4+ T cells from PBMCs. This chain connects TRBV24-1 to TRBJ1-5, with TRBD1 matching over 7 bases. For the CDR3, the DNA is TGTGCCACCAGTGAGGGGGACAGAGAATCGAAGCCCCAGCATTTT. This encodes CATSEGDRESKPQHF.